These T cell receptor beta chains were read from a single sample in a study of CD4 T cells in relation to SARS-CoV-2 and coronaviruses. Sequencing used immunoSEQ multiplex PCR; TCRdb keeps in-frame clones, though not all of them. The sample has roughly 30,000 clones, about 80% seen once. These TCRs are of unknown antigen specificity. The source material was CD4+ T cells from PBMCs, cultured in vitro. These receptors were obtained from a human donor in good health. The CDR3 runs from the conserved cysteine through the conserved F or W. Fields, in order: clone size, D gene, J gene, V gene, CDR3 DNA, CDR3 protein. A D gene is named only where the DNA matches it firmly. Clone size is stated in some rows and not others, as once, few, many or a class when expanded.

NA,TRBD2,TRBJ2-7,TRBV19,TGTGCCAGTAGTGGCGGACTAGCGGGAGGTACATACGAGCAGTACTTC,CASSGGLAGGTYEQYF
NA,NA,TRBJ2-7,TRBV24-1,TGTGCCACCAGTGATCAACAGGGACTTGTCTCCTACGAGCAGTACTTC,CATSDQQGLVSYEQYF
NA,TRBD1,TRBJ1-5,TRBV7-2,TGTGCCAGCAGCTTACAGGGGGGGCAGCCCCAGCATTTT,CASSLQGGQPQHF
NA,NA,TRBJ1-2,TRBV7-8,TGTGCCAGCAGCTTACAATCCTCCAACGGGCCCTTCAGCTATGGCTACACCTTC,CASSLQSSNGPFSYGYTF
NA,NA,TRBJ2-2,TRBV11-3,TGTGCCAGCAGCTTAGGATTCGGGGAGCTGTTTTTT,CASSLGFGELFF
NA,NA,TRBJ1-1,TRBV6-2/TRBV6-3,TGTGCCAGCAGCAACGCGCCGGGACACGTGAACACTGAAGCTTTCTTT,CASSNAPGHVNTEAFF
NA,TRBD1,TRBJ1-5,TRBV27,TGTGCCAGCAGTCCTCGGGACAGTAATCAGCCCCAGCATTTT,CASSPRDSNQPQHF
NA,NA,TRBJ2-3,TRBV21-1,TGTGCCAGCAGCAAAAGGGGGACAGGGTCAGATACGCAGTATTTT,CASSKRGTGSDTQYF
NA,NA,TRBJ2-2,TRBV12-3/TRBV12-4,TGTGCGAGCTACGGGTACACCGGGGAGCTGTTTTTT,CASYGYTGELFF
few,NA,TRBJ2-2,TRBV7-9,TGTGCCAGCAGCCCCGGGGAGCTGTTTTTT,CASSPGELFF
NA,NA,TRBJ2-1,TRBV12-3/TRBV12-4,TGTGCCAGCAGCCTCCGAGGGGACAATGAGCAGTTCTTC,CASSLRGDNEQFF
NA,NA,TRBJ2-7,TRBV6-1,TGTGCCAGCAGTGAAGTAGACAGGCCCCCCTCCTACGAGCAGTACTTC,CASSEVDRPPSYEQYF
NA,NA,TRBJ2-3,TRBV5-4,TGTGCCAGCAGCCCCGGACCCACTAGCACAGATACGCAGTATTTT,CASSPGPTSTDTQYF
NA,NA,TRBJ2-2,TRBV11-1,TGTGCCAGCAGCTTCGCTACTCTCTGGGAAACCGGGGAGCTGTTTTTT,CASSFATLWETGELFF
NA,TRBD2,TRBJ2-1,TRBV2,TGTGCCAGCAGTGAAGCTCTGTTAGCTAGCGGGAGATACAATGAGCAGTTCTTC,CASSEALLASGRYNEQFF
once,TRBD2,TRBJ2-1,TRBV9,TGTGCCAGCAGTAGCGGGAGTATCCCCTACAATGAGCAGTTCTTC,CASSSGSIPYNEQFF
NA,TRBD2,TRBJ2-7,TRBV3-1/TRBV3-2,TGTGCCAGCAGCCAAGATCTTGAGGGAGGGCCAATCGGAACCTACGAGCAGTACTTC,CASSQDLEGGPIGTYEQYF
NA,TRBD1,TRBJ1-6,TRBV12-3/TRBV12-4,TGTGCCAGCAGTCCGAGACAGGGTGGGCCCCTCCACTTT,CASSPRQGGPLHF
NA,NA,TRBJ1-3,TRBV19,TGTGCCAGTACCCAAGGACAGCCCGGAGCTGGAAACACCATATATTTT,CASTQGQPGAGNTIYF
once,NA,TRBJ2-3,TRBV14,TGTGCCAGCAGCCAAGATCTGGGACTTATAGGCACAGATACGCAGTATTTT,CASSQDLGLIGTDTQYF
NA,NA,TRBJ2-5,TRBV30,TGTGCCTGGAGACCCCGGACAGAGACCCAGTACTTC,CAWRPRTETQYF
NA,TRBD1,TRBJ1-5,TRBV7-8,TGTGCCAGCAGCTACGCAAAGGGGGGGACAGATAGCAATCAGCCCCAGCATTTT,CASSYAKGGTDSNQPQHF
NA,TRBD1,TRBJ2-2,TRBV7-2,TGTGCCAGCAGCTTAGGGGCAGGGGGGAACACCGGGGAGCTGTTTTTT,CASSLGAGGNTGELFF
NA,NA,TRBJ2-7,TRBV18,TGTGCCAGCTCACCTCCGGAAAAGAGAGCCTACGAGCAGTACTTC,CASSPPEKRAYEQYF
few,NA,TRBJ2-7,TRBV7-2,TGTGCCAGCAGCGACCTAGTTTTGTACGAGCAGTACTTC,CASSDLVLYEQYF
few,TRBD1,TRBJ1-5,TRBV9,TGTGCCAGCAGCGTAGCCGGGACAGAGAATCAGCCCCAGCATTTT,CASSVAGTENQPQHF
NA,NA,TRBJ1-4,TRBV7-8,TGTGCCAGCAGCTCCCTAAACAGGGCAACTAATGAAAAACTGTTTTTT,CASSSLNRATNEKLFF
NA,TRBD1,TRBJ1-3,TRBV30,TGTGCCTGGATAGCAGGGGGGTTCTCTGGAAACACCATATATTTT,CAWIAGGFSGNTIYF
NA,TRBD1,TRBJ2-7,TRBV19,TGTGCCAGTGGGGCCCCCGGGACAGCCGCCTACGAGCAGTACTTC,CASGAPGTAAYEQYF
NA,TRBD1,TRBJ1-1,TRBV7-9,TGTGCCAGCAGCGTCCGACAGGGGTTGGCTGAAGCTTTCTTT,CASSVRQGLAEAFF
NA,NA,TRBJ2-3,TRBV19,TGTGCCAGTAGCCCTAGCGCAGATACGCAGTATTTT,CASSPSADTQYF
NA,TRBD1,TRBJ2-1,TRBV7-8,TGTGCCAGCAGCTTAGCGGGACAGGGGGCGAATGAGCAGTTCTTC,CASSLAGQGANEQFF
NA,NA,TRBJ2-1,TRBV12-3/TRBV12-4,TGTGCCAGCACCTCAACCCCCCGTGGTGAGCAGTTCTTC,CASTSTPRGEQFF
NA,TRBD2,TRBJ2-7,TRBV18,TGTGCCAGCTCACCTTCTAGCGGGAACCACGAGCAGTACTTC,CASSPSSGNHEQYF
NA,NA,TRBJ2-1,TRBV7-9,TGTGCCAGCAGCTCCGGGATGGGGGCCAATGAGCAGTTCTTC,CASSSGMGANEQFF
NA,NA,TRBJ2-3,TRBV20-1,TGCAGTGCTAGTGATAGCGGTACAGATACGCAGTATTTT,CSASDSGTDTQYF
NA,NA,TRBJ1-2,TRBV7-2,TGTGCCAGCAGCTACCCAGGGCCAGCTAACTATGGCTACACCTTC,CASSYPGPANYGYTF
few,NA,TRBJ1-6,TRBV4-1,TGCGCCAGCAGCCAAGAATATCGTGCAGAGAATTCACCCCTCCACTTT,CASSQEYRAENSPLHF
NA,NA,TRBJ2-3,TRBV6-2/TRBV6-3,TGTGCCAGCAGCGACGGAGTGGGCCTCACAGATACGCAGTATTTT,CASSDGVGLTDTQYF
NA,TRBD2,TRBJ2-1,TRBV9,TGTGCCAGCAGCATCCGACCCTCCGGGACTAGCGGGAGGGAAGGCCACAATGAGCAGTTCTTC,CASSIRPSGTSGREGHNEQFF